A single sample is the source of the 27 T cell receptor beta chains below, sequenced in a study of blood T cell repertoires in COVID-19. Produced via immunoSEQ multiplex PCR; TCRdb's table is partial and in-frame only. The table shows hundreds of thousands of clones, with around 80% occurring only once. Sequencing used peripheral blood. The receptors were gathered from a man aged 25 to 40 with active or convalescent COVID-19.

The chain uses TRBV4-3 and TRBJ2-7; D may be TRBD1 (6 bases). Germline V CDR1 and CDR2: LGHNA, YSLEER. V was cut by 1 base and J by 2 bases, with 12 bases left in between. This CDR3 is built from 15 residues. CDR3 bases: TGCGCCAGCAGCCAAGGACTCAGGGGAACCTACGAGCAGTACTTC. Its translation is CASSQGLRGTYEQYF.

The rearrangement uses TRBV6-6 and TRBJ1-2, with TRBD1 matching 7 bases. Germline CDR1 and CDR2: MNHNY and SVGAGI (reference sequence). J lost 8 bases, V lost 6 bases, and 12 bases had no gene match. This CDR3 has 14 amino acids. The CDR3 region has the DNA TGTGCCAGCAGGAAAGGGGGCGCAACCGAGGGCTACACCTTC. Amino acid sequence: CASRKGGATEGYTF.

The chain has TRBV7-8 and TRBJ1-1, with D possibly being TRBD1 (5 bases). CDR3 length: 14 amino acids. From germline, CDR1 is SGHVS and CDR2 FQNEAQ. V lost 0 bases and J lost 4, with 9 bases in between. The CDR3 DNA follows: TGTGCCAGCAGCTTAGCTGGGGCGCCCACTGAAGCTTTCTTT. Amino acid sequence: CASSLAGAPTEAFF.

The rearrangement links TRBV19 to TRBJ1-1, with D unclear. The CDR3 is 12 residues long. V was shortened by 6 bases and J by 5 bases, with 10 bases between the two germline ends. Germline V lookup: CDR1 LNHDA, CDR2 SQIVND (reference sequence). The CDR3 sequence: CASREEGTEAFF. In DNA, the CDR3 is TGTGCCAGTAGGGAGGAGGGAACTGAAGCTTTCTTT.

This chain uses TRBV5-6 with TRBJ2-3, with D possibly TRBD1 on 6 matching bases. The CDR3 extends over 15 amino acids. Germline V gene sequence: CDR1 SGHDT, CDR2 YYEEEE. V lost 3 bases to trimming and J lost 4 bases, with 15 bases between them. CDR3 sequence reads: CASSWAQGWADTQYF. The CDR3 DNA is TGTGCCAGCAGCTGGGCACAGGGCTGGGCAGATACGCAGTATTTT. Variable domain in full (rest from reference TRBV5-6 and TRBJ2-3): DAGVTQSPTHLIKTRGQQVTLRCSPKSGHDTVSWYQQALGQGPQFIFQYYEEEERQRGNFPDRFSGHQFPNYSSELNVNALLLGDSALYLCASSWAQGWADTQYFGPGTRLTVL.

This chain links TRBV5-6 with TRBJ1-1; 7 bases are shared with TRBD1. The CDR3 is made up of 15 amino acids. The V gene's germline CDR1 is SGHDT and CDR2 YYEEEE. With 0 bases clipped from V and 11 bases from J, the junction kept 13 bases outside the gene matches. The CDR3 sequence is CASSLELTGLGSAFF. The CDR3 region has the DNA TGTGCCAGCAGCTTGGAATTGACAGGGCTGGGTTCGGCTTTCTTT.

V is TRBV4-1 and J is TRBJ1-4, with no clear D. V lost 1 base and J 8 bases, leaving 17 bases between the germline ends. CDR1 is MGHRA, CDR2 YSYEKL, per germline. The CDR3 contains 16 residues. CDR3 sequence reads: CASSQAAGSREEKLFF. CDR3 bases: TGCGCCAGCAGCCAAGCAGCGGGATCCCGGGAGGAAAAACTGTTTTTT.

The rearrangement links TRBV25-1 to TRBJ2-2, with TRBD1 matching 7 bases. CDR3 size: 16 residues. Losses at the gene ends were 9 bases for V and 4 bases for J; bases not matched to a gene: 14. Per germline, CDR1 MGHDK and CDR2 SYGVNS. The CDR3 bases are TGTGCCAGTACCCAAGGGGGCAGGGCTGGCACCGGGGAGCTGTTTTTT. The encoded protein is CASTQGGRAGTGELFF.

The chain combines TRBV6-2 or TRBV6-3 with TRBJ1-5; D possibly corresponds to TRBD1 (6 bases). The germline V and J ends were trimmed by 4 bases and 0 bases, with 16 bases remaining between them. From germline, CDR1 is MNHEY and CDR2 SVGEGT. The CDR3 runs to 17 residues. CDR3: CASSWGGRRYSNQPQHF. Written as DNA, the CDR3 is TGTGCCAGCAGTTGGGGGGGGCGCAGGTATAGCAATCAGCCCCAGCATTTT.

This chain links TRBV6-6 with TRBJ2-1; no definite D call. Germline CDR1 MNHNY, CDR2 SVGAGI (reference sequence). This CDR3 comprises 14 residues. The germline V and J ends were trimmed by 2 bases and 2 bases, with 7 bases remaining between them. The CDR3 DNA reads as TGTGCCAGCAGTTACGCTAGAACCTACAATGAGCAGTTCTTC. It yields the protein CASSYARTYNEQFF.

The J gene is TRBJ2-3, the V gene TRBV7-3, with D unresolved. CDR1 is SGHTA, CDR2 FQGTGA, per germline. This CDR3 comprises 15 residues. V was trimmed by 0 bases and J by 3 bases, leaving 10 bases between them. The CDR3 spells CASSLTSGRTDTQYF. CDR3 sequence (DNA): TGTGCCAGCAGCTTAACTTCAGGCCGTACAGATACGCAGTATTTT.

This clone was found a few times. This chain connects TRBV5-1 to TRBJ2-2; possibly TRBD2 for D (6 bases). The CDR3 totals 16 residues. CDR1 and CDR2 (germline): SGHRS, YFSETQ. The germline V and J ends were trimmed by 0 bases and 5 bases, with 14 bases remaining between them. This CDR3 reads CASSLDSSGPTGELFF. As DNA, the CDR3 is TGCGCCAGCAGCTTGGACTCCAGCGGGCCAACCGGGGAGCTGTTTTTT.

The chain uses TRBV28 and TRBJ1-6; tentative D call: TRBD1 (6 bases). With 6 bases removed from V and 5 bases from J, the gap between germline ends came to 11 bases. CDR1 is MDHEN and CDR2 is SYDVKM in the germline V gene. This CDR3 spans 14 amino acids. The CDR3 DNA follows: TGTGCCAGCAGCCCAGGGGCCAATAATTCACCCCTCCACTTT. Protein product: CASSPGANNSPLHF.

V usage is TRBV9 and J usage is TRBJ1-2; D not certain. With 4 bases removed from V and 8 bases from J, the gap between germline ends came to 12 bases. This CDR3 is 12 amino acids long. From germline, CDR1 is SGDLS and CDR2 YYNGEE. CDR3 nucleotides: TGTGCCAGCAGCTCGACTACCATCGGCTACACCTTC. Amino acids: CASSSTTIGYTF.

The chain joins TRBV4-1 to TRBJ2-5; 7 nucleotides match TRBD2. Unmatched junction bases numbered 10, after V lost 2 bases and J lost 1 base. This CDR3 spans 17 amino acids. Germline-derived CDR1 and CDR2 are MGHRA and YSYEKL. The chain's CDR3 is CASSQSLGGVGQETQYF. The DNA for the CDR3 is TGCGCCAGCAGCCAATCCCTGGGGGGGGTCGGCCAAGAGACCCAGTACTTC.

J is TRBJ1-4 and V is TRBV2; D uncertain. Germline CDR1 SNHLY, CDR2 FYNNEI. CDR3 length: 14 amino acids. Trimming took 7 bases from V and 3 from J, leaving 12 bases between them. The CDR3 here is CASKIHPSNEKLFF. CDR3 DNA: TGTGCCAGCAAAATACACCCTTCTAATGAAAAACTGTTTTTT. The whole variable domain, remainder taken from reference TRBV2 and TRBJ1-4, is EPEVTQTPSHQVTQMGQEVILRCVPISNHLYFYWYRQILGQKVEFLVSFYNNEISEKSEIFDDQFSVERPDGSNFTLKIRSTKLEDSAMYFCASKIHPSNEKLFFGSGTQLSVL.

This sequence joins TRBV3-1 (or the pseudogene TRBV3-2) and TRBJ2-7; 11 positions match TRBD2. Germline lookup yields CDR1 LGHDT and CDR2 YNNKEL (reference sequence). The CDR3 has 18 residues. The V gene end was trimmed by 0 bases and the J gene end by 1 base; junction bases not matched to a gene: 8. CDR3 sequence (DNA): TGTGCCAGCAGCCAAGACCCTACTAGCGGGAGCTATTCCTACGAGCAGTACTTC. It translates to CASSQDPTSGSYSYEQYF.

V and J are TRBV7-3 and TRBJ2-1, with D possibly TRBD2 on 5 matching bases. V was cut by 3 bases and J by 5 bases, with 8 bases left in between. Germline CDR1 and CDR2: SGHTA and FQGTGA. The length of the CDR3 is 13 residues. The CDR3 DNA follows: TGTGCCAGCAGCTTGGTCGGGGACAATGAGCAGTTCTTC. This encodes CASSLVGDNEQFF.

CDR3 in DNA: TGCAGCGTTGCCCAGGGGGCGGACGAGCAGTACTTC. This codes for CSVAQGADEQYF. V usage is TRBV29-1 and J usage is TRBJ2-7; 8 bases fit TRBD1. Germline lookup yields CDR1 SQVTM and CDR2 ANQGSEA. J gave up 5 bases and V 4 bases, and 4 bases lay outside the gene matches. The CDR3 extends over 12 amino acids.

This clone was counted a few times. The chain carries TRBV4-2 and TRBJ1-2, with D possibly TRBD1 on 5 matching bases. Germline values: CDR1 LGHNA, CDR2 YNFKEQ. The CDR3 totals 15 residues. Deletions cut 3 bases from V and 4 bases from J, with 15 bases between. The CDR3 DNA sequence: TGTGCCAGCAGCCAGGAATTTCAGGGATCCTATGGCTACACCTTC. It encodes CASSQEFQGSYGYTF.

The chain couples TRBV5-4 to TRBJ2-3, with D perhaps TRBD1 (6 bases). Trimming pared 0 bases from V and 3 bases from J, leaving 11 bases between. Germline lookup yields CDR1 SGHNT and CDR2 YYREEE (reference sequence). The CDR3 is made up of 15 amino acids. The CDR3 sequence: CASSLAGQGTDTQYF. The CDR3 DNA reads as TGTGCCAGCAGCTTGGCGGGGCAGGGGACAGATACGCAGTATTTT.

The rearrangement uses TRBV5-1 and TRBJ2-7; 7 nucleotides align to TRBD1. Per the germline V gene, CDR1 is SGHRS and CDR2 is YFSETQ. V was clipped by 4 bases and J by 0 bases; unmatched bases: 13. The length of the CDR3 is 17 residues. The DNA for the CDR3 is TGCGCCAGCAGCCCGGGACAGAGGGCCTCCAGCTCCTACGAGCAGTACTTC. Translated: CASSPGQRASSSYEQYF.

The rearrangement links TRBV6-2 or TRBV6-3 to TRBJ2-1, with 12 bases identical to TRBD2. The CDR3 covers 17 residues. Per the germline V gene, CDR1 is MNHEY and CDR2 is SVGEGT. J gave up 4 bases and V 5 bases, and 9 bases lay outside the gene matches. In nucleotides, the CDR3 is TGTGCCAGCAGTCTAAGGACTAGCGGGAAGACTTACAATGAGCAGTTCTTC. It yields the protein CASSLRTSGKTYNEQFF.

This clone was found a few times. The chain uses TRBV5-4 and TRBJ1-3; a weak D match, TRBD1 (6 bases). The germline gives CDR1 SGHNT, CDR2 YYREEE (reference sequence). V was cut by 0 bases and J by 0 bases, with 7 bases left in between. The CDR3 runs to 15 residues. CDR3 DNA sequence: TGTGCCAGCAGCTTGGACAGGGACTCTGGAAACACCATATATTTT. It translates to CASSLDRDSGNTIYF.

The rearrangement links TRBV14 to TRBJ2-2; perhaps TRBD1 as D (5 bases). V gave up 7 bases and J gave up 3 bases, with 15 bases separating them. This CDR3 has 15 residues. CDR1 is SGHDN and CDR2 is FVKESK in the germline V gene. The CDR3 is CASKGQGSYTGELFF. As DNA, the CDR3 is TGTGCCAGCAAAGGGCAGGGATCGTACACCGGGGAGCTGTTTTTT. The whole variable domain, filled in from reference TRBV14 and TRBJ2-2, reads EAGVTQFPSHSVIEKGQTVTLRCDPISGHDNLYWYRRVMGKEIKFLLHFVKESKQDESGMPNNRFLAERTGGTYSTLKVQPAELEDSGVYFCASKGQGSYTGELFFGEGSRLTVL.

This clone was recorded only once. This chain uses TRBV7-9 with TRBJ1-1; 7 bases are shared with TRBD1. The CDR3 is 13 residues long. Germline V gene lookup returns CDR1 SEHNR and CDR2 FQNEAQ (reference sequence). V lost 7 bases, J lost 5 bases, and 7 bases stayed unmatched. CDR3 bases: TGTGCCAGCATCAGGACAGGAGGGACTGAAGCTTTCTTT. Amino acids: CASIRTGGTEAFF.

The chain recombines TRBV12-3 or TRBV12-4 with TRBJ1-2, with D unclear. V lost 6 bases and J 8 bases, leaving 16 bases between the germline ends. The CDR3 consists of 13 residues. The CDR3 here is CASSLGISGGYTF. DNA for the CDR3: TGTGCCAGCAGCCTCGGGATCTCGGGAGGCTACACCTTC.